This TCR beta chain was identified during a study of T cell responses to AZD1222 COVID-19 vaccine. Study-wide results and limits: At baseline, seropositivity was found in only a handful of AZD1222 recipients. At 160-218 and 743-854, vaccine-associated CD4 TCRs were dominant, and they spanned spike. The donors showed a predominance of white British ancestry and of females, with possible underestimation of clonal diversity.

A word on this clone: Its matching antigen is unknown.

Data came from immunoSEQ multiplex PCR; TCRdb stores just in-frame clones and leaves some out. Among 150,000 or so clones listed, roughly 91% were seen once. After removal of 3 bases from V and 6 bases from J, the junction contained 3 bases not matched to a gene. The CDR3 is 15 residues long. Germline CDR1 is LGHNA and CDR2 is YSLEER. This clonotype was sampled from an adult in good health. The sample here was peripheral blood, taken on day 0 of AZD1222 vaccination. The V call is TRBV4-3, the J call TRBJ2-7; 15 bases fit TRBD2. The CDR3 region is CASSQLGLAGGEQYF. For the CDR3, the DNA is TGCGCCAGCAGCCAGCTGGGACTAGCGGGAGGCGAGCAGTACTTC.